Shown below are 27 T cell receptor beta chains from a single sample sequenced in a study of molecular identifiers for immune sequencing clone quantification. TCRdb itself ran the PCR reads through MiXCR, one entry per CDR3 protein. The sample gives around 480,000 distinct CDR3 sequences, roughly 24% of which show up once; approximately 0.8% is in the top ten. Sequenced sample: naive CD8+ T cells from blood, with Jurkat cell RNA spiked in. The subset: FACS-sorted CD8+CD4-CCR7+CD45RA+ naive T cells. All receptors derive from a human donor in good health. Some libraries in this study had Jurkat cell RNA spiked in.

As for this clonotype: A much larger clone lies a single base off, so this may be a read error. Here the CDR3 DNA reads TGTGCCAGCGGTCCTGGACAGGGCATAGTGTCACCCCTCCACTTT. It specifies CASGPGQGIVSPLHF. This chain links TRBV12-3 or TRBV12-4 with TRBJ1-6, with TRBD1 matching 8 bases. CDR3 length: 15 residues. The J segment lost 10 bases and the V segment lost 8 bases, leaving 13 bases of the junction unmatched.

This clonotype was detected many times. V is TRBV6-6 and J is TRBJ1-5; D possibly corresponds to TRBD1 (5 bases). This CDR3 has 11 residues. Between the trimmed V and J ends, which lost 8 bases and 13 bases, there was a span of 15 bases. Germline CDR1 is MNHNY and CDR2 is SVGAGI (reference sequence). The CDR3 nucleotides are TGTGCCAGCTCTCACCAGGGCCCACAGCATTTT. It is translated as CASSHQGPQHF.

The gene calls are TRBV10-3 and TRBJ1-1, with D possibly matching TRBD1 (5 bases). Germline CDR1 ENHRY, CDR2 SYGVKD. The CDR3 totals 14 residues. V lost 6 bases and J 4 bases, leaving 15 bases between the germline ends. The CDR3 loop reads CAISPGQGATEAFF. The CDR3 nucleotides read TGTGCCATCAGCCCAGGGCAGGGCGCCACTGAAGCTTTCTTT.

This clonotype was seen many times. The chain uses TRBV14 and TRBJ2-3; D is unclear. The CDR3 loop spans 13 amino acids. The V and J ends lost 0 bases and 6 bases respectively, with 7 bases between them. The germline gives CDR1 SGHDN, CDR2 FVKESK. CDR3: CASSQDLLDTQYF. DNA for the CDR3: TGTGCCAGCAGCCAAGATCTGTTGGATACGCAGTATTTT.

V is TRBV2 and J is TRBJ2-1; TRBD1 is a possible D gene (6 bases). With 5 bases removed from V and 0 bases from J, the gap between germline ends came to 14 bases. The germline CDR1 and CDR2 sequences are SNHLY and FYNNEI. This CDR3 contains 16 residues. This CDR3 reads CASSPPTGRSYNEQFF. The CDR3 DNA reads as TGTGCCAGCAGTCCCCCGACAGGACGCTCCTACAATGAGCAGTTCTTC.

This clonotype was recorded at least ten times. The V gene is TRBV6-2 or TRBV6-3, the J gene TRBJ2-7; D may correspond to TRBD1 or TRBD2 (6 bases each). With 5 bases removed from V and 6 bases from J, the gap between germline ends came to 14 bases. The CDR3 consists of 13 residues. Germline V gene data show CDR1 as MNHEY and CDR2 as SVGEGT. CDR3 coding DNA: TGTGCCAGCAGTATAGGGGGGTACTTCGAGCAGTACTTC. Protein: CASSIGGYFEQYF.

The gene calls are TRBV9 and TRBJ1-3; D not certain. In germline, CDR1 is SGDLS, CDR2 YYNGEE. The CDR3 covers 15 residues. V lost 0 bases to trimming and J lost 0 bases, with 7 bases between them. DNA for the CDR3: TGTGCCAGCAGCGTAGGCGTACTCTCTGGAAACACCATATATTTT. Amino acid sequence: CASSVGVLSGNTIYF.

This clonotype was seen just once. The V gene is TRBV27, the J gene TRBJ1-6, with 12 bases lining up with TRBD1. Germline V CDR1 and CDR2: MNHEY, SMNVEV (reference sequence). The V gene end was trimmed by 0 bases and the J gene end by 10 bases; junction bases not matched to a gene: 7. The CDR3 spans 17 residues. As DNA, the CDR3 is TGTGCCAGCAGTTTATCGATGGGACAGGGGGCCGGATCACCCCTCCACTTT. It encodes CASSLSMGQGAGSPLHF.

V is TRBV7-8 and J is TRBJ1-5; 9 bases match TRBD1. The CDR3 runs 16 residues. Germline CDR1 SGHVS, CDR2 FQNEAQ. V was clipped by 5 bases and J by 7 bases; unmatched bases: 12. The DNA for the CDR3 is TGTGCCAGCAGCCATCTTCGGGGGGACAGGGAGCAGCCCCAGCATTTT. Its protein is CASSHLRGDREQPQHF.

The chain carries TRBV5-3 and TRBJ1-2, with a tentative D call TRBD1 (5 bases). TRBV5-3 falls under the ORF class, with uncertain function. The ends were cut back, 8 bases at V and 5 bases at J, with 19 bases in the middle. There are 14 residues in the CDR3. For the CDR3, the DNA is TGTGCCAGCAGTCTACAGGAGTCGGGGTATGGCTACACCTTC. Translation gives CASSLQESGYGYTF.

This clonotype came up a few times. V usage is TRBV9 and J usage is TRBJ2-7, with no clear D. Trimming removed 1 base from V and 3 bases from J, with 14 bases in between. The V gene's germline CDR1 is SGDLS and CDR2 YYNGEE. The CDR3 contains 15 residues. The CDR3 nucleotides read TGTGCCAGCAGCGTATTAGGTTCACCGCTCTACGAGCAGTACTTC. Residues: CASSVLGSPLYEQYF.

The chain carries TRBV4-3 and TRBJ2-7, with D unresolved. Germline V gene sequence: CDR1 LGHNA, CDR2 YSLEER. This CDR3 has 14 residues. With 1 base removed from V and 6 bases from J, the gap between germline ends came to 13 bases. The CDR3 nucleotides are TGCGCCAGCAGCCAAGCCCCGACGGGCTGCGAGCAGTACTTC. Amino acids: CASSQAPTGCEQYF.

The chain recombines TRBV7-9 with TRBJ2-1; TRBD2 is a possible D gene (5 bases). CDR3 size: 14 residues. Germline CDR1 and CDR2: SEHNR and FQNEAQ (reference sequence). V was cut by 1 base and J by 6 bases, with 10 bases left in between. CDR3 DNA sequence: TGTGCCAGCAGCTTAGGTTTCCTAGCCAATGAGCAGTTCTTC. Translated, it gives CASSLGFLANEQFF.

This clonotype was picked up many times. The CDR3 sequence: CASSTLTGTETEAFF. As DNA, the CDR3 is TGTGCCAGCAGTACCCTAACCGGGACAGAAACTGAAGCTTTCTTT. The V call is TRBV27, the J call TRBJ1-1; 7 bases fit TRBD1. Trimming removed 5 bases from V and 5 bases from J; junction bases left unmatched: 11. Germline CDR1 reads MNHEY; CDR2 reads SMNVEV (reference sequence). The CDR3 is 15 residues long.

The gene calls are TRBV29-1 and TRBJ1-2; D perhaps matches TRBD1 (6 bases). The CDR3 totals 11 residues. Germline V gene data show CDR1 as SQVTM and CDR2 as ANQGSEA. V lost 6 bases to trimming and J lost 6 bases, with 11 bases between them. CDR3 protein: CSVAQGDGYTF. Written as DNA, the CDR3 is TGCAGCGTCGCACAGGGCGATGGCTACACCTTC.

This clonotype was found a few times. A junction boundary mismatches the germline segment, possibly from a read error. This chain joins TRBV5-6 and TRBJ2-7; no reliable D call. Germline V gives CDR1 SGHDT, CDR2 YYEEEE. CDR3 length equals 14 residues. As DNA, the CDR3 is TGTGCCAGCAACTTGTCAGGACGCTCCTACGAGCAGTACTTC. It codes for CASNLSGRSYEQYF. Looking up the rest from reference TRBV5-6 and TRBJ2-7 gives the full variable domain: DAGVTQSPTHLIKTRGQQVTLRCSPKSGHDTVSWYQQALGQGPQFIFQYYEEEERQRGNFPDRFSGHQFPNYSSELNVNALLLGDSALYLCASNLSGRSYEQYFGPGTRLTVT.

This clonotype has only a few counts. The gene calls are TRBV30 and TRBJ2-7; TRBD1 or TRBD2 may be the D gene (5 bases each). Germline assignment: CDR1 GTSNPN and CDR2 SVGIG (reference sequence). The V and J ends lost 3 bases and 0 bases respectively, with 9 bases between them. The CDR3 consists of 13 residues. CDR3 protein: CAWSGANSYEQYF. The CDR3 region has the DNA TGTGCCTGGAGCGGGGCCAACTCCTACGAGCAGTACTTC.

This clonotype was picked up a small number of times. CDR3 loop: CASSLPAAATAFF. The CDR3 bases are TGTGCCAGCAGCTTACCCGCCGCAGCTACAGCTTTCTTT. The chain links TRBV7-9 to TRBJ1-1, with unresolved D. The CDR3 totals 13 residues. V was trimmed by 2 bases and J by 10 bases, leaving 14 bases between them. CDR1 is SEHNR and CDR2 is FQNEAQ in the germline V gene (reference sequence).

This clonotype turned up a few times. A clone one base away is much larger, so this may be a read error. The V and J genes are TRBV5-4 and TRBJ2-7, with D possibly TRBD1 on 7 matching bases. The germline gives CDR1 SGHNT, CDR2 YYREEE (reference sequence). There are 14 residues in the CDR3. Written as DNA, the CDR3 is TGTGCCAGCTGCTTGCGGGACAGCTCCTACGAGCAGTACTTC. Amino acid sequence: CASCLRDSSYEQYF.

This rearrangement joins TRBV13 to TRBJ2-1; D possibly uses TRBD1 or TRBD2 (5 bases each). The V and J ends lost 4 bases and 7 bases respectively, with 11 bases between them. The CDR3 runs to 13 residues. Per germline, CDR1 PRHDT and CDR2 FYEKMQ (reference sequence). DNA of the CDR3: TGTGCCAGCAGCTGGGGACGGTTAAATGAGCAGTTCTTC. Its protein is CASSWGRLNEQFF.

The chain employs TRBV7-9 and TRBJ1-4, with D tentatively TRBD1 (5 bases). Per the germline V gene, CDR1 is SEHNR and CDR2 is FQNEAQ (reference sequence). The CDR3 sequence is 15 residues long. The V gene lost 6 bases and the J gene lost 5 bases, with 16 bases spanning the gap. CDR3 amino acids: CASSSDRRGNEKLFF. Here the CDR3 DNA reads TGTGCCAGCAGTTCAGACAGACGAGGAAATGAAAAACTGTTTTTT.

This clonotype was picked up a small number of times. The rearrangement uses TRBV7-9 and TRBJ2-7; D gene ambiguous. CDR1 SEHNR and CDR2 FQNEAQ come from the germline V gene (reference sequence). V lost 5 bases and J 7 bases, leaving 9 bases between the germline ends. This CDR3 has 11 residues. This CDR3 is CASSLTREQYF. The CDR3, as DNA: TGTGCCAGCAGCCTAACGCGGGAGCAGTACTTC.

Comment on this clonotype: At one boundary the junction diverges from the germline segment, which might be a read error. The chain recombines TRBV27 with TRBJ2-3; the match to TRBD2 covers 9 bases. This CDR3 spans 18 amino acids. The germline V gene has CDR1 MNHEY and CDR2 SMNVEV (reference sequence). The CDR3 sequence: CACSSPDGLARSTDTQYF. The CDR3 coding sequence is TGTGCCTGCAGTTCCCCCGACGGACTAGCGAGAAGCACAGATACGCAGTATTTT.

A note on this clonotype: Since the CDR3 does not end with the conserved phenylalanine or tryptophan, this likely comes from a read error. The CDR3 sequence is CASSLARGVNEQFY. The CDR3 DNA is TGTGCCAGCAGCTTAGCGAGGGGGGTTAATGAGCAGTTCTAC. The rearrangement uses TRBV7-9 and TRBJ2-1, with D possibly called TRBD1 or TRBD2 (6 bases each). Trimming pared 0 bases from V and 7 bases from J, leaving 10 bases between. Germline values: CDR1 SEHNR, CDR2 FQNEAQ (reference sequence). CDR3 length: 14 amino acids.

This clonotype was detected ten times or more. The rearrangement links TRBV2 to TRBJ1-1; D is unresolved. Germline CDR1 SNHLY, CDR2 FYNNEI. V was trimmed by 6 bases and J by 0 bases, leaving 11 bases between them. The CDR3 contains 14 residues. CDR3 amino acids: CASSVGTMNTEAFF. The CDR3 coding sequence is TGTGCCAGCAGCGTCGGAACCATGAACACTGAAGCTTTCTTT.

The chain couples TRBV4-3 to TRBJ2-7; no clear D gene. CDR3 length equals 16 residues. Trimming pared 0 bases from V and 6 bases from J, leaving 18 bases between. The V gene's germline CDR1 is LGHNA and CDR2 YSLEER. The CDR3 spells CASSQDVLSVYGEQYF. In nucleotides, the CDR3 is TGCGCCAGCAGCCAAGATGTCCTCAGTGTCTATGGCGAGCAGTACTTC.

Comment on this clonotype: This may come from a read error, since a much larger clone is one base off. The V and J genes are TRBV7-9 and TRBJ1-1; D perhaps matches TRBD1 (5 bases). The CDR3 totals 13 residues. Germline V CDR1 and CDR2: SEHNR, FQNEAQ (reference sequence). CDR3 region: CACSRTGNTEAFF. The CDR3 DNA reads as TGTGCCTGCAGCCGAACAGGGAACACTGAAGCTTTCTTT.